Each of the 27 T cell receptor beta chains below was sequenced from the same sample in a study of T cell repertoires in cytomegalovirus infection (dated by TCRdb to about 2019). Instrument used: Illumina HiSeq 1500. The public reads were run again by TCRdb, first through fastp at Q25 and then through MiXCR, and only productive beta chains were kept. Identical CDR3 proteins give one entry, which carries the most common genes and DNA. For this sample the table gives some 940,000 distinct CDR3 sequences, of which 25% to 40% were detected only once. The ten most abundant clones make up under 15% of the sample. This specimen's treatment or condition label, interpreted: in vitro stimulation with specific CMV peptide epitopes to enrich CMV-specific T cells. No antigen has been assigned to these receptors. The sequenced sample was cultured CD8+ T cells from PBMCs, obtained from culture after CMV antigen stimulation. The receptors here all came from a human donor in good health (CMV status not recorded). Some clones in this sample may be carry-over from other donors' samples.

This clonotype came up a few times. The chain couples TRBV11-2 to TRBJ1-1, with TRBD1 identical over 7 bases. This CDR3 has 18 residues. Trimming at V came to 5 bases and at J to 1 base, leaving 16 bases not matched to a gene. CDR1 SGHAT and CDR2 FQNNGV come from the germline V gene. The DNA for the CDR3 is TGTGCCAGCAGCCCCAGCCCTCTGGCAGGGGGTCCGAACACTGAAGCTTTCTTT. Translating gives CASSPSPLAGGPNTEAFF.

The genes are TRBV7-6 and TRBJ2-7; 9 nucleotides agree with TRBD1. V lost 5 bases and J lost 5; bases outside the gene matches: 7. Germline-derived CDR1 and CDR2 are SGHVS and FNYEAQ. CDR3 size: 14 residues. The CDR3 sequence is CASSDRDRDHEQYF. The CDR3 DNA sequence: TGTGCCAGCAGCGACCGGGACAGGGATCACGAGCAGTACTTC.

At least ten counts were recorded for this clonotype. The chain links TRBV7-2 to TRBJ2-4; D perhaps matches TRBD2 (6 bases). The CDR3 is 18 residues long. CDR1 and CDR2 from the germline V gene are SGHTA and FQGNSA. V gave up 5 bases and J gave up 2 bases, with 22 bases separating them. In DNA form, the CDR3 reads TGTGCCAGCAGCCTAATCGCGGGGCAGGTTGTCCCCAAAAACATTCAGTACTTC. Amino acid sequence: CASSLIAGQVVPKNIQYF.

This clonotype has just a few counts. The rearrangement joins TRBV7-6 to TRBJ1-4, with TRBD1 matching 8 bases. Unmatched junction bases numbered 6, after V lost 5 bases and J lost 4 bases. Germline CDR1 is SGHVS and CDR2 is FNYEAQ. The CDR3 is 15 amino acids. The chain's CDR3 is CASSEGTGLNEKLFF. The CDR3 DNA reads TGTGCCAGCAGCGAAGGGACAGGCCTTAATGAAAAACTGTTTTTT.

This clonotype was recorded at least ten times. The V gene is TRBV7-8, the J gene TRBJ2-3; D is uncertain. The CDR3 contains 15 residues. V shed 2 bases and J shed 4 bases, with 13 bases lying between them. The V gene's germline CDR1 is SGHVS and CDR2 FQNEAQ. DNA of the CDR3: TGTGCCAGCAGCTTACTTATCCCCCGGGCAGATACGCAGTATTTT. This translates into CASSLLIPRADTQYF.

The chain carries TRBV7-9 and TRBJ2-7; a possible D gene is TRBD1 (6 bases). Germline-derived CDR1 and CDR2 are SEHNR and FQNEAQ (reference sequence). Trimming took 5 bases from V and 0 from J, leaving 17 bases between them. This CDR3 is built from 16 residues. In DNA, the CDR3 is TGTGCCAGCAGCGACTCTGGGACACTGAGCTCCTACGAGCAGTACGTC. As protein: CASSDSGTLSSYEQYV.

This clonotype has ten or more counts. The chain joins TRBV7-8 to TRBJ2-2; D is undetermined. Germline lookup yields CDR1 SGHVS and CDR2 FQNEAQ. The CDR3 totals 14 residues. With 1 base removed from V and 6 bases from J, the gap between germline ends came to 9 bases. This CDR3 is CASSLVPSAGELFF. The DNA for the CDR3 is TGTGCCAGCAGCTTAGTCCCGTCAGCCGGGGAGCTGTTTTTT. The whole variable domain, remainder taken from reference TRBV7-8 and TRBJ2-2, is GAGVSQSPRYKVAKRGQDVALRCDPISGHVSLFWYQQALGQGPEFLTYFQNEAQLDKSGLPSDRFFAERPEGSVSTLKIQRTQQEDSAVYLCASSLVPSAGELFFGEGSRLTVL.

The chain combines TRBV7-8 with TRBJ2-1, with TRBD1 matching over 9 bases. Germline CDR1 reads SGHVS; CDR2 reads FQNEAQ. V was pared by 4 bases and J by 7 bases, with 8 bases of the junction left unmatched. The CDR3 covers 15 residues. CDR3 nucleotides: TGTGCCAGCAGCTCACCAACAGGGGGCGGGAATGAGCAGTTCTTC. This sequence encodes CASSSPTGGGNEQFF.

The table lists this clonotype with a few counts. The chain employs TRBV7-9 and TRBJ2-3; possibly TRBD1 for D (6 bases). This CDR3 spans 13 amino acids. Germline values: CDR1 SEHNR, CDR2 FQNEAQ (reference sequence). Trimming shortened V by 6 bases and J by 3 bases, and 10 bases separated the two germline ends. The CDR3 DNA is TGTGCCAGCAGGTCTACAGGGACAGATACGCAGTATTTT. Encoded protein: CASRSTGTDTQYF.

A note on this clonotype: Given a much more abundant clone one base away, this may be a read error. The chain carries TRBV6-8 and TRBJ1-1; D is undetermined. V shed 4 bases and J shed 4 bases, with 10 bases lying between them. This CDR3 has 13 residues. Germline CDR1 and CDR2: MNHGY and SAAAGT. CDR3 bases: TGTGCCAGCAGTTGGATAGGGAGCACTGAAGCTTTCTTT. Its translation: CASSWIGSTEAFF.

This clonotype was seen only a few times. The chain recombines TRBV27 with TRBJ2-2; D is possibly TRBD1 (6 bases). The CDR3 runs to 13 residues. Germline CDR1 reads MNHEY; CDR2 reads SMNVEV (reference sequence). Trimming removed 2 bases at V and 7 bases at J, with 8 bases between. The CDR3 region has the DNA TGTGCCAGCAGTTTAGGGACACTCGGGGAGCTGTTTTTT. It yields the protein CASSLGTLGELFF.

The gene calls are TRBV29-1 and TRBJ2-1, with D possibly being TRBD1 (6 bases). Deletions cut 4 bases from V and 8 bases from J, with 12 bases between. The CDR3 is made up of 12 amino acids. Germline V gene lookup returns CDR1 SQVTM and CDR2 ANQGSEA. CDR3 nucleotide sequence: TGCAGCGTTGCTAAACAGGGTGATGAGCAGTTCTTC. The encoded protein is CSVAKQGDEQFF.

The chain couples TRBV27 to TRBJ1-2, with TRBD1 as a possible D gene (5 bases). Deletions cut 2 bases from V and 6 bases from J, with 13 bases between. Per germline, CDR1 MNHEY and CDR2 SMNVEV (reference sequence). This CDR3 comprises 14 residues. In nucleotides, the CDR3 is TGTGCCAGCAGTTTAGGGGCAGGGTCCCATGGCTACACCTTC. Translating it yields CASSLGAGSHGYTF.

This clonotype was observed a handful of times. The chain employs TRBV27 and TRBJ2-3, with 7 bases lining up with TRBD1. Germline assignment: CDR1 MNHEY and CDR2 SMNVEV (reference sequence). The CDR3 extends over 16 amino acids. With V trimmed by 8 bases and J by 3 bases, 14 bases remained unmatched. In nucleotides, the CDR3 is TGTGCCAGCCAGGGAGAGGGGGCCTGGCTTACAGATACGCAGTATTTT. Residues: CASQGEGAWLTDTQYF.

In its sample, this clonotype was seen a few times. This chain uses TRBV6-2 or TRBV6-3 with TRBJ2-7; the match to TRBD2 covers 9 bases. Germline CDR1 is MNHEY and CDR2 is SVGEGT. V gave up 0 bases and J gave up 0 bases; unmatched junction bases: 3. The CDR3 is 16 amino acids. The CDR3 sequence is CASSYSRAGGSYEQYV. The CDR3 nucleotides read TGTGCCAGCAGTTACTCGAGAGCGGGGGGCTCCTACGAGCAGTACGTC.

This clonotype was seen just once. V gene TRBV2 combines with J gene TRBJ2-5; 9 bases match TRBD2. Germline V lookup: CDR1 SNHLY, CDR2 FYNNEI. Germline trimming cut 1 base from V and 5 bases from J; bases unmatched to any gene: 5. This CDR3 has 15 amino acids. CDR3 loop: CASSEGLAGYETQYF. CDR3 sequence (DNA): TGTGCCAGCAGTGAAGGTCTAGCGGGATATGAGACCCAGTACTTC.

The chain joins TRBV7-9 to TRBJ2-1, with 7 bases fitting TRBD1. This CDR3 spans 15 amino acids. V lost 3 bases and J lost 4; bases outside the gene matches: 6. Germline V CDR1 and CDR2: SEHNR, FQNEAQ (reference sequence). CDR3 DNA: TGTGCCAGCAGCTTCGGGACAGCAACTTACAATGAGCAGTTCTTC. Translating gives CASSFGTATYNEQFF.

This clonotype appeared once. This chain joins TRBV28 and TRBJ1-5; D is undetermined. CDR1 is MDHEN, CDR2 SYDVKM, per germline. This CDR3 has 15 residues. V gave up 3 bases and J gave up 3 bases, with 12 bases separating them. CDR3 residues: CASSFPTEPNQPQHF. The CDR3 DNA reads TGTGCCAGCAGTTTTCCGACGGAACCCAATCAGCCCCAGCATTTT.

The chain uses TRBV7-9 and TRBJ2-7; possibly TRBD2 for D (5 bases). The CDR3 has 15 amino acids. CDR1 is SEHNR and CDR2 is FQNEAQ in the germline V gene (reference sequence). The CDR3 here is CANSSRSGKAYEQYV. For the CDR3, the DNA is TGTGCCAACAGCTCGAGGTCCGGGAAAGCCTACGAGCAGTACGTC.

As concerns this clonotype: A much larger clone is a single base away; this may be a read error. This rearrangement joins TRBV7-6 to TRBJ2-1; D possibly corresponds to TRBD2 (6 bases). The germline V gene has CDR1 SGHVS and CDR2 FNYEAQ. The CDR3 is 12 amino acids. Here the CDR3 DNA reads TGTGTCAGCAGCCCCGCGGGGTCTCAGCAGTTCTTC. It yields the protein CVSSPAGSQQFF.

This clonotype appeared a few times. The chain carries TRBV6-1 and TRBJ2-7; 7 nucleotides agree with TRBD1. With V trimmed by 6 bases and J by 2 bases, 13 bases remained unmatched. CDR1 is MNHNS and CDR2 is SASEGT in the germline V gene. The CDR3 loop spans 16 amino acids. The CDR3 loop is CASRQGHRGYPYEQYF. In nucleotides, the CDR3 is TGTGCCAGCAGGCAGGGGCACAGGGGCTATCCCTACGAGCAGTACTTC.

The table lists this clonotype with many counts. V usage is TRBV7-2 and J usage is TRBJ2-5, with D tentatively TRBD2 (6 bases). Germline CDR1 reads SGHTA; CDR2 reads FQGNSA. Trimming left V 5 bases short and J 0 bases short, with 13 bases between. CDR3 length: 15 residues. The CDR3 sequence is CASSGRAGYQETQYF. The CDR3 bases are TGTGCCAGCAGCGGTCGGGCGGGATACCAAGAGACCCAGTACTTC. Full variable domain (missing parts from reference TRBV7-2 and TRBJ2-5): GAGVSQSPSNKVTEKGKDVELRCDPISGHTALYWYRQSLGQGLEFLIYFQGNSAPDKSGLPSDRFSAERTGGSVSTLTIQRTQQEDSAVYLCASSGRAGYQETQYFGPGTRLLVL.

CDR3 bases: TGTGCCAGTAGTACCAAGGGACAGTACAATGAGCAGTTCTTC. Translating gives CASSTKGQYNEQFF. The chain links TRBV19 to TRBJ2-1; 7 bases line up with TRBD1. Per germline, CDR1 LNHDA and CDR2 SQIVND (reference sequence). V gave up 4 bases and J gave up 4 bases; unmatched junction bases: 4. The CDR3 sequence is 14 residues long.

The V call is TRBV7-9, the J call TRBJ2-1; 11 bases map to TRBD2. Germline lookup yields CDR1 SEHNR and CDR2 FQNEAQ (reference sequence). J gave up 0 bases and V 6 bases, and 13 bases lay outside the gene matches. This CDR3 is built from 19 residues. CDR3 in DNA: TGTGCCAGCAGTTATACTAGCGGGGGACGGGGATCCTCCTACAATGAGCAGTTCTTC. Protein sequence: CASSYTSGGRGSSYNEQFF.

V gene TRBV7-9 combines with J gene TRBJ2-1, with 7 bases that match TRBD2. The CDR3 totals 16 residues. Trimming removed 5 bases from V and 7 bases from J; junction bases left unmatched: 14. The germline V gene has CDR1 SEHNR and CDR2 FQNEAQ (reference sequence). CDR3 in DNA: TGTGCCAGCAGCCCCGAGGGGAGGGGCGAAATTAATGAGCAGTTCTTC. The encoded protein is CASSPEGRGEINEQFF.

This clonotype was picked up a small number of times. This chain uses TRBV28 with TRBJ2-2, with D maybe TRBD1 (6 bases). The germline gives CDR1 MDHEN, CDR2 SYDVKM. Deletions cut 7 bases from V and 2 bases from J, with 14 bases between. The CDR3 consists of 15 residues. The CDR3 region is CASKTRTVNTGELFF. The CDR3 DNA follows: TGTGCCAGCAAGACACGGACAGTTAACACCGGGGAGCTGTTTTTT. The full variable domain, completed using reference TRBV28 and TRBJ2-2, is DVKVTQSSRYLVKRTGEKVFLECVQDMDHENMFWYRQDPGLGLRLIYFSYDVKMKEKGDIPEGYSVSREKKERFSLILESASTNQTSMYLCASKTRTVNTGELFFGEGSRLTVL.

This rearrangement joins TRBV27 to TRBJ2-7; TRBD1 aligns across 8 bases. The CDR3 has 15 amino acids. Germline trimming cut 2 bases from V and 5 bases from J; bases unmatched to any gene: 8. Germline V gene lookup returns CDR1 MNHEY and CDR2 SMNVEV (reference sequence). The CDR3 loop is CASSLQGARVDEQYF. Written as DNA, the CDR3 is TGTGCCAGCAGTTTACAGGGGGCCAGAGTTGACGAGCAGTACTTC.